This T cell receptor (beta chain) comes out of a study of shared clonotypes between healthy human individuals. Notes on the study in general: In having few donors, the study represented limited genetic and exposure-history diversity. A reduction in generation probabilities was seen for non-shared clonotypes relative to those shared by all four donors. In a few donors, about 5% of naive CD4 clonotypes appeared in common. Memory subsets had estimated richness that was generally smaller than that of naive subsets.

TCRdb's copy holds only in-frame clones and misses some; the assay was immunoSEQ multiplex PCR. This repertoire shows about 980,000 clones, 70% to 85% found once; its top ten account for approximately 1.5%. Germline V lookup: CDR1 KGHSH, CDR2 LQKENI. Trimming took off 2 bases at V and 3 bases at J, with 8 bases between the two ends. The CDR3 consists of 13 residues. This clone was picked up one time. Its cognate antigen is unknown. This CDR3 is also generated by other DNA sequences in the sample. The sequencing sample was made of memory CD4+ T cells sorted from blood. Documented subset: CD45RA-negative fraction. This sequence was found in a man between 18 and 29 years old in good health. The chain is built from TRBV18 and TRBJ2-7; D is undetermined. The CDR3 DNA is TGTGCCAGCTCACCAATTAGAGACTACGAGCAGTACTTC. It specifies CASSPIRDYEQYF.